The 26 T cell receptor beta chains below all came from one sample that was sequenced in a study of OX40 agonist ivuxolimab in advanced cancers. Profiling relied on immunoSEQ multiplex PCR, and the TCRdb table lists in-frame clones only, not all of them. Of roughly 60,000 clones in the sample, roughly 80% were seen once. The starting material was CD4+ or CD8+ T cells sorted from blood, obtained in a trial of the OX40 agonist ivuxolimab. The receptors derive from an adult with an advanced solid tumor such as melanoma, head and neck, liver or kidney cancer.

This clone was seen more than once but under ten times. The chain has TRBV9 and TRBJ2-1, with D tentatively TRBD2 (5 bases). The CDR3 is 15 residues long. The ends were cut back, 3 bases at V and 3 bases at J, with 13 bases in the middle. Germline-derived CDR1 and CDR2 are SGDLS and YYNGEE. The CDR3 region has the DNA TGTGCCAGCAGCGGTAGCGACTACTACTACAATGAGCAGTTCTTC. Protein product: CASSGSDYYYNEQFF.

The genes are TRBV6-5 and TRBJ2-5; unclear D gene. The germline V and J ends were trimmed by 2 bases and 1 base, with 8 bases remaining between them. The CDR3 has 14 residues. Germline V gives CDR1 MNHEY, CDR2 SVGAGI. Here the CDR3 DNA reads TGTGCCAGCAGTTACCGCGGCAGCCAAGAGACCCAGTACTTC. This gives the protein CASSYRGSQETQYF.

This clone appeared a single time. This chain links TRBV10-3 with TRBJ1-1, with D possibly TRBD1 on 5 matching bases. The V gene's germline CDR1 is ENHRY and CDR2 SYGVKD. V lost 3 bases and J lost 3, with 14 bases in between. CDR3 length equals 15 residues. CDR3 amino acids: CAISDPARGDTEAFF. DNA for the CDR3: TGTGCCATCAGTGATCCTGCCCGGGGGGACACTGAAGCTTTCTTT.

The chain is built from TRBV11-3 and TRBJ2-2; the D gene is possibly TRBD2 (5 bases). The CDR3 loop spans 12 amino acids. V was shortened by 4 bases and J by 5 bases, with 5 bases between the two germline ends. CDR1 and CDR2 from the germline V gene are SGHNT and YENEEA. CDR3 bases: TGTGCCAGCAGCTCGGGAACCGGGGAGCTGTTTTTT. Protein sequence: CASSSGTGELFF.

The CDR3 protein is CASSARGFNEQYF. The CDR3 coding sequence is TGTGCCAGCAGTGCCAGGGGGTTCAACGAGCAGTACTTC. The chain recombines TRBV2 with TRBJ2-7; 7 nucleotides align to TRBD1. Germline V gives CDR1 SNHLY, CDR2 FYNNEI. J was trimmed by 5 bases and V by 4 bases; bases with no gene match: 5. This CDR3 has 13 residues.

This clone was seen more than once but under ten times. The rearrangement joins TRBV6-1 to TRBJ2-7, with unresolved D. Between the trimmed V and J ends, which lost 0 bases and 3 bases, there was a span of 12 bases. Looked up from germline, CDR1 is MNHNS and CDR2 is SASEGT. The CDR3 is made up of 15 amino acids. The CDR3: CASSEASFVSYEQYF. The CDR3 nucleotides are TGTGCCAGCAGTGAAGCTAGTTTCGTGAGCTACGAGCAGTACTTC.

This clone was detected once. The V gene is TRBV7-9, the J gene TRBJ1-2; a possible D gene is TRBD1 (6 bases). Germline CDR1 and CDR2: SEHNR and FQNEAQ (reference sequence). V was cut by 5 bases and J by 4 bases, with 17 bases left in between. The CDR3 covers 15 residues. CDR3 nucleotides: TGTGCCAGCAGCCTCGCGGGGGCGCCTACCTATGGCTACACCTTC. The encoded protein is CASSLAGAPTYGYTF. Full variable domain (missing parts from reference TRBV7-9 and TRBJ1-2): DTGVSQNPRHKITKRGQNVTFRCDPISEHNRLYWYRQTLGQGPEFLTYFQNEAQLEKSRLLSDRFSAERPKGSFSTLEIQRTEQGDSAMYLCASSLAGAPTYGYTFGSGTRLTVV.

CDR3 sequence (DNA): TGTGCCAGCAGCCCCAGTCGGACAGAGCTCAACGGGGAGCTGTTTTTT. Its protein product is CASSPSRTELNGELFF. The J gene is TRBJ2-2, the V gene TRBV9; D is possibly TRBD1 (6 bases). Trimming left V 4 bases short and J 7 bases short, with 20 bases between. CDR1 and CDR2 (germline): SGDLS, YYNGEE. The length of the CDR3 is 16 residues.

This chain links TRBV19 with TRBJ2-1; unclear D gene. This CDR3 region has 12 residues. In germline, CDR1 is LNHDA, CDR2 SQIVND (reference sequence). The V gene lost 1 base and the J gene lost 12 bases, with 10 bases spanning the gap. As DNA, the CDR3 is TGTGCCAGTAGTATAGGGCCCCTCGGGCAGTTCTTC. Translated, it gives CASSIGPLGQFF.

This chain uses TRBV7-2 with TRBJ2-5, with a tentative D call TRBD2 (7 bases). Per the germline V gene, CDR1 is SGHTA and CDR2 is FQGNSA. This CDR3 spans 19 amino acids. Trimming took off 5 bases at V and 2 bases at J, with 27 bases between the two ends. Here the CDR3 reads CASSTPATASQGGQETQYF. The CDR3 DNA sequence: TGTGCCAGCAGCACACCCGCAACAGCGTCACAGGGAGGGCAAGAGACCCAGTACTTC.

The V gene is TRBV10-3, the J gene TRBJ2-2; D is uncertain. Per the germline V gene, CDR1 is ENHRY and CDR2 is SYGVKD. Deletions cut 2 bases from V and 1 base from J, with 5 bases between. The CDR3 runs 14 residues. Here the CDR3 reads CAISEGVNTGELFF. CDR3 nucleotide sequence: TGTGCCATCAGTGAGGGCGTGAACACCGGGGAGCTGTTTTTT.

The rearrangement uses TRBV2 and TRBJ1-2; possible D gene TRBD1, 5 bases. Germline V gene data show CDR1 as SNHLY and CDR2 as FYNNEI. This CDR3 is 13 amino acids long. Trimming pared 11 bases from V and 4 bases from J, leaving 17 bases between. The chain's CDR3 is CAGGSDSAYGYTF. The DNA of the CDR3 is TGTGCCGGGGGATCAGACAGCGCCTATGGCTACACCTTC.

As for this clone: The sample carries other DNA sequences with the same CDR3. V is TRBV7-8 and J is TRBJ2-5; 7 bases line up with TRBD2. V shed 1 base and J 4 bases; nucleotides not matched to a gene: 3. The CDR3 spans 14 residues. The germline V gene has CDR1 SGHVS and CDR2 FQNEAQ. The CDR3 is CASSLELAGETQYF. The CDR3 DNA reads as TGTGCCAGCAGCTTAGAGTTAGCGGGAGAGACCCAGTACTTC. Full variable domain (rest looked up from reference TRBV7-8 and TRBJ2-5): GAGVSQSPRYKVAKRGQDVALRCDPISGHVSLFWYQQALGQGPEFLTYFQNEAQLDKSGLPSDRFFAERPEGSVSTLKIQRTQQEDSAVYLCASSLELAGETQYFGPGTRLLVL.

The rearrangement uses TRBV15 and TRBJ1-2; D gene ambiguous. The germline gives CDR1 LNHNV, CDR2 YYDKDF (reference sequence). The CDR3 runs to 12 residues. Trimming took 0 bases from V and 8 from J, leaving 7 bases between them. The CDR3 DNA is TGTGCCACCAGCAGAGATTTCGGGGGCTACACCTTC. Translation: CATSRDFGGYTF.

The CDR3 DNA sequence: TGTGCCAGCAGTCCCCTGTCTGCTAACTTGAACACTGAAGCTTTCTTT. It specifies CASSPLSANLNTEAFF. V usage is TRBV27 and J usage is TRBJ1-1, with D uncertain. Germline CDR1 and CDR2: MNHEY and SMNVEV (reference sequence). The CDR3 length is 16 residues. The ends were cut back, 5 bases at V and 0 bases at J, with 16 bases in the middle.

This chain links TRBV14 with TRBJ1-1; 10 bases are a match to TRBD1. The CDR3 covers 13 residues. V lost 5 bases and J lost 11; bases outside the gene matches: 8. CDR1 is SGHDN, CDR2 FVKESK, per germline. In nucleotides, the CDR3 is TGTGCCAGCAGCATCGGGACAGGGGATGTGGCTTTCTTT. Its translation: CASSIGTGDVAFF. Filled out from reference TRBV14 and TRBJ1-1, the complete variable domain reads EAGVTQFPSHSVIEKGQTVTLRCDPISGHDNLYWYRRVMGKEIKFLLHFVKESKQDESGMPNNRFLAERTGGTYSTLKVQPAELEDSGVYFCASSIGTGDVAFFGQGTRLTVV.

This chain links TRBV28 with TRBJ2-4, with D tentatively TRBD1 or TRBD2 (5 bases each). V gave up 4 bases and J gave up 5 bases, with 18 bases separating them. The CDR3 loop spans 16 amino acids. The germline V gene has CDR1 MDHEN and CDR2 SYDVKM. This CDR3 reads CASSSLWDGTQNIQYF. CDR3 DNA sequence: TGTGCCAGCAGTTCGCTCTGGGACGGAACTCAAAACATTCAGTACTTC. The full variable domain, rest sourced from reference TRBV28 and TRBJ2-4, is DVKVTQSSRYLVKRTGEKVFLECVQDMDHENMFWYRQDPGLGLRLIYFSYDVKMKEKGDIPEGYSVSREKKERFSLILESASTNQTSMYLCASSSLWDGTQNIQYFGAGTRLSVL.

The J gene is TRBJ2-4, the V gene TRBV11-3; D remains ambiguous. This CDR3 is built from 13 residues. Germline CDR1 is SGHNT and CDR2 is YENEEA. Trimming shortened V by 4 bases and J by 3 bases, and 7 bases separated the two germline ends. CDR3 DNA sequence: TGTGCCAGCAGCTCGCGACTCAAAAACATTCAGTACTTC. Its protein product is CASSSRLKNIQYF.

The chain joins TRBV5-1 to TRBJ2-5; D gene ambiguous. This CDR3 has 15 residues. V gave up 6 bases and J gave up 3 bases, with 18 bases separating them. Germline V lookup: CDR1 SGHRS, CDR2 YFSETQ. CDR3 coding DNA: TGCGCCAGCAACTTACTCCCCGGGTTGGAAGAGACCCAGTACTTC. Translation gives CASNLLPGLEETQYF.

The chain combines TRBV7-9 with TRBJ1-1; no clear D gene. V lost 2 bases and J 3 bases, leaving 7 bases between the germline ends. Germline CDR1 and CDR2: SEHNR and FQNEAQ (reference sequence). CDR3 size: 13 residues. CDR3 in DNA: TGTGCCAGCAGCTTAAATGCGGACACTGAAGCTTTCTTT. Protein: CASSLNADTEAFF.

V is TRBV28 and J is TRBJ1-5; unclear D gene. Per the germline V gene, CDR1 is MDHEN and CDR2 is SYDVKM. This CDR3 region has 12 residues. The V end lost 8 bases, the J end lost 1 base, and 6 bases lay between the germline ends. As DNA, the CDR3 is TGTGCCAGCGTGACGAGCAATCAGCCCCAGCATTTT. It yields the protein CASVTSNQPQHF.

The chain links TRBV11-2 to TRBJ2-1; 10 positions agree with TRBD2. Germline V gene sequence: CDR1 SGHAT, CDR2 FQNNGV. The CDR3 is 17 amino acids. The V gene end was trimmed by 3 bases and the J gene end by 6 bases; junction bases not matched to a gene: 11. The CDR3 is CASSLSGRVYQSNEQFF. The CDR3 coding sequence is TGTGCCAGCAGCTTGAGCGGGAGGGTTTATCAAAGCAATGAGCAGTTCTTC. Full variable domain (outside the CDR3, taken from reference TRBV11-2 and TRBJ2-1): EAGVAQSPRYKIIEKRQSVAFWCNPISGHATLYWYQQILGQGPKLLIQFQNNGVVDDSQLPKDRFSAERLKGVDSTLKIQPAKLEDSAVYLCASSLSGRVYQSNEQFFGPGTRLTVL.

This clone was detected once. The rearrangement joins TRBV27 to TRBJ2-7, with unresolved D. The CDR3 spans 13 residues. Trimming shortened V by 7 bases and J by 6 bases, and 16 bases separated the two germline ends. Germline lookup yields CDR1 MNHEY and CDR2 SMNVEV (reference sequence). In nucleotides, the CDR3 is TGTGCCAGCAATGACGTTGGGGTTGGCGAGCAGTACTTC. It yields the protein CASNDVGVGEQYF.

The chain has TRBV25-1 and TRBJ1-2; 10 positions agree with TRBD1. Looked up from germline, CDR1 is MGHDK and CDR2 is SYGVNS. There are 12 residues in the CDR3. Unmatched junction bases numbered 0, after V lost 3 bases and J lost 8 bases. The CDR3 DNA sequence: TGTGCCAGCAGTGAGGGACAGGGGGGCTACACCTTC. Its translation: CASSEGQGGYTF.

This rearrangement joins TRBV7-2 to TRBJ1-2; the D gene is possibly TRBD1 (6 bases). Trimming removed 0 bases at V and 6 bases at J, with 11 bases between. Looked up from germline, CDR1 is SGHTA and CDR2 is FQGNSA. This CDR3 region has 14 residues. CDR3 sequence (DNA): TGTGCCAGCAGCTTAGCGATGGGGGCTCATGGCTACACCTTC. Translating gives CASSLAMGAHGYTF. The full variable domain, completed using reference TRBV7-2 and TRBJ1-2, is GAGVSQSPSNKVTEKGKDVELRCDPISGHTALYWYRQSLGQGLEFLIYFQGNSAPDKSGLPSDRFSAERTGGSVSTLTIQRTQQEDSAVYLCASSLAMGAHGYTFGSGTRLTVV.

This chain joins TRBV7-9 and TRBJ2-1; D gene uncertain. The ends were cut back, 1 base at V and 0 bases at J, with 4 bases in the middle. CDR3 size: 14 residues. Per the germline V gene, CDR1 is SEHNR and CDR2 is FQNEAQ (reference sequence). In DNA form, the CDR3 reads TGTGCCAGCAGCTTAGAGAGCTCCTACAATGAGCAGTTCTTC. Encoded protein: CASSLESSYNEQFF.